This T cell receptor beta chain was found in a study of blood T cell repertoires in COVID-19. In the study overall: Sites in the United States, Italy and Spain provided acute and convalescent COVID-19 samples. T cells, B-cell-depleted T cells, or PBMCs supplied cDNA or gDNA.

V lost 6 bases and J 1 base, leaving 15 bases between the germline ends. Germline CDR1 reads MNHEY; CDR2 reads SVGAGI. This CDR3 is 15 amino acids long. Per the authors' pipeline: Using reference gene primer amplification, nucleated cell counts were estimated. Sequenced by immunoSEQ multiplex PCR; TCRdb stores in-frame clones only, minus some. From that table come the V and J calls and clone size; the DNA was used to work out D and trimming. The sample carries approximately 180,000 clones, approximately 85% recorded once. This chain connects TRBV6-5 to TRBJ1-1; weak D call: TRBD1 (5 bases). The sequenced sample consisted of peripheral blood. This sequence originates from a man in his sixties with acute or convalescent COVID-19. The CDR3, as DNA: TGTGCCAGCAGATATAAACAGGCTTCGAACACTGAAGCTTTCTTT. It translates to CASRYKQASNTEAFF.